A single sample gave rise to the 25 T cell receptor beta chains below, sequenced in a study of tumor-infiltrating lymphocytes in primary liver carcinoma. The source material, roughly 18-33 mg of unsorted bulk tissue, was used to co-extract RNA and DNA. TCR beta cDNA was prepared out of roughly 490 ng total RNA by means of a constant-region primer. Modified slightly, ARM-PCR produced TCR beta libraries over three nested multiplex PCR rounds. The first two PCR rounds used TRBV1-TRBV30 forward primers with a C-beta reverse primer, about 10 cycles each. TCRdb re-called the multiplex PCR reads through MiXCR, storing one row per CDR3 protein. The sample lists some 43,000 distinct CDR3 sequences, about two thirds occurring once. Sequences were obtained from liver tumor tissue from sampling region 5. The subset is: tumor region T5, tumor centre. All receptors come from a man aged 35 to 55 with primary liver carcinoma and hepatitis B virus infection.

The V call is TRBV10-3, the J call TRBJ2-3, with TRBD1 matching over 7 bases. This CDR3 has 14 amino acids. CDR1 ENHRY and CDR2 SYGVKD come from the germline V gene. V dropped 6 bases and J dropped 4; count of bases not matched to a gene: 7. The DNA of the CDR3 is TGTGCCATCAGCTTGTGTAGGGGGCCAGATACGCAGTATTTT. Amino acids: CAISLCRGPDTQYF.

The genes are TRBV6-5 and TRBJ2-5, with D possibly matching TRBD2 (5 bases). Germline V CDR1 and CDR2: MNHEY, SVGAGI. V was pared by 6 bases and J by 10 bases, with 18 bases between. This CDR3 spans 13 amino acids. The DNA for the CDR3 is TGTGCCAGCAGATCATGGGTGATGGGGAGCCAGTACTTC. Amino acid sequence: CASRSWVMGSQYF.

The table lists this clonotype with many counts. V gene TRBV7-9 combines with J gene TRBJ2-5, with D uncertain. Germline assignment: CDR1 SEHNR and CDR2 FQNEAQ (reference sequence). CDR3 size: 14 residues. V was clipped by 0 bases and J by 5 bases, with 10 bases between them. The CDR3 DNA reads as TGTGCCAGCAGCTTAGCAACTGGGTATGAGACCCAGTACTTC. The encoded protein is CASSLATGYETQYF.

As concerns this clonotype: The junction and the germline gene differ at one end; a read error may be behind it. The chain is built from TRBV6-5 and TRBJ2-6, with D perhaps given as TRBD1 or TRBD2 (5 bases each). The CDR3 totals 18 residues. CDR1 and CDR2 from the germline V gene are MNHEY and SVGAGI. CDR3 loop: CASSLWTGTKAGANVLTF. The CDR3 nucleotides are TGTGCTAGCAGTCTTTGGACGGGGACGAAAGCTGGGGCCAACGTCCTGACTTTC.

A remark on this clonotype: This is likely a read error, given that the CDR3 carries no conserved phenylalanine or tryptophan at its end. The rearrangement uses TRBV6-5 and TRBJ2-5; 10 bases agree with TRBD2. J lost 7 bases, V lost 0 bases, and 11 bases had no gene match. CDR1 and CDR2 from the germline V gene are MNHEY and SVGAGI. The CDR3 extends over 17 amino acids. CDR3: CASSYSVLAGEGATQYS. The CDR3 DNA reads TGTGCCAGCAGTTACTCGGTTCTAGCGGGAGAGGGGGCGACCCAGTACTCC.

This clonotype was recorded at least ten times. V and J are TRBV4-1 and TRBJ1-2, with unresolved D. Germline CDR1 is MGHRA and CDR2 is YSYEKL. With 0 bases removed from V and 2 bases from J, the gap between germline ends came to 10 bases. The CDR3 is 15 residues long. CDR3 sequence: CASSQEAGTNYGYTF. DNA for the CDR3: TGCGCCAGCAGCCAAGAAGCCGGAACAAACTATGGCTACACCTTC.

V is TRBV7-9 and J is TRBJ2-7; D perhaps matches TRBD1 (5 bases). The germline CDR1 and CDR2 sequences are SEHNR and FQNEAQ (reference sequence). This CDR3 has 12 residues. Between the trimmed V and J ends, which lost 1 base and 9 bases, there was a span of 10 bases. As DNA, the CDR3 is TGTGCCAGCAGCTTAGTATGGGGCGTGCAGTACTTC. Translating gives CASSLVWGVQYF.

Of note for this clonotype: Just one base apart from a much larger clone, this may be a read error. This chain connects TRBV30 to TRBJ2-5, with D tentatively TRBD2 (6 bases). Germline values: CDR1 GTSNPN, CDR2 SVGIG (reference sequence). The CDR3 runs to 15 residues. CDR3 coding DNA: TGTGCCTGGGGCATAACGCCGGGACTTCAAGAGACCCAGTGCTTC. This gives the protein CAWGITPGLQETQCF.

The genes are TRBV5-1 and TRBJ2-5, with TRBD2 matching 11 bases. V lost 10 bases and J lost 5; bases outside the gene matches: 13. Germline V CDR1 and CDR2: SGHRS, YFSETQ. The CDR3 contains 15 residues. The CDR3 loop is CACSELAGEGETQYF. For the CDR3, the DNA is TGCGCCTGCTCCGAACTAGCGGGAGAAGGGGAGACCCAGTACTTC.

As regards this clonotype: One end of the junction does not line up with germline, which may come from a read error. The chain joins TRBV12-5 to TRBJ2-3; possible D gene TRBD2, 6 bases. The V gene's germline CDR1 is LGHNT and CDR2 FRNRAP. The CDR3 has 18 amino acids. In nucleotides, the CDR3 is TGTGCTAGTGGTTTTCGGACAAACTATCCAACTAGCACAGACACGCAGTATTTT. Amino acids: CASGFRTNYPTSTDTQYF. Together with reference TRBV12-5 and TRBJ2-3, the CDR3 gives the full variable domain: DARVTQTPRHKVTEMGQEVTMRCQPILGHNTVFWYRQTMMQGLELLAYFRNRAPLDDSGMPKDRFSAEMPDATLATLKIQPSEPRDSAVYFCASGFRTNYPTSTDTQYFGPGTRLTVL.

With respect to this clonotype: One base away lies a much larger clone, so this may be a sequencing read error. The chain has TRBV6-1 and TRBJ2-4; 7 bases line up with TRBD2. This CDR3 has 15 residues. The germline CDR1 and CDR2 sequences are MNHNS and SASEGT. This CDR3 reads CACSLTGGAKNIQYF. CDR3 DNA sequence: TGTGCCTGCAGTCTGACCGGGGGGGCCAAAAACATTCAGTACTTC.

To note about this clonotype: Because it lacks the conserved phenylalanine or tryptophan at the end, this CDR3 is likely a read error. J is TRBJ2-1 and V is TRBV11-3, with 7 bases fitting TRBD2. Germline values: CDR1 SGHNT, CDR2 YENEEA. CDR3 size: 16 residues. Trimming took 2 bases from V and 9 from J; bases not matched to a gene: 13. As DNA, the CDR3 is TGTGCCAGCAGCTTATCAGGGACTGGCGGGAGAAGTGAGCAGTTCTTG. Its protein product is CASSLSGTGGRSEQFL.

About this clonotype itself: Without the conserved terminal phenylalanine or tryptophan, this CDR3 likely stems from a read error. The chain links TRBV4-1 to TRBJ1-6, with a possible D match to TRBD1 (5 bases). This CDR3 region has 14 residues. Germline values: CDR1 MGHRA, CDR2 YSYEKL. The CDR3 region is CASSPEGRKSPLHL. In nucleotides, the CDR3 is TGCGCTAGCAGCCCAGAGGGGAGGAAGTCACCCCTCCACCTT.

Concerning this clonotype: One end of the junction is discordant with germline, which a read error may explain. The chain links TRBV29-1 to TRBJ1-1; a possible D gene is TRBD1 (5 bases). The CDR3 sequence is 12 residues long. From germline, CDR1 is SQVTM and CDR2 ANQGSEA. DNA for the CDR3: TGCAGCGTCGCTGGGGACGGCACTGAAACTTTCTTT. Residues: CSVAGDGTETFF.

This clonotype occurred a few times. The germline gene is not matched at one end of the junction; a read error may be the cause. V gene TRBV6-1 combines with J gene TRBJ2-1; D is uncertain. Per the germline V gene, CDR1 is MNHNS and CDR2 is SASEGT. The CDR3 is made up of 11 amino acids. CDR3 protein: CASCEQNEQFF. The CDR3 DNA sequence: TGTGCCAGCTGTGAGCAGAATGAGCAGTTCTTC.

As concerns this clonotype: The junction differs from germline at one of its ends, possibly a read error. The chain links TRBV11-2 to TRBJ2-1; 12 bases line up with TRBD2. Germline CDR1 and CDR2: SGHAT and FQNNGV. This CDR3 comprises 16 residues. The CDR3 DNA follows: TGTGCCTGCAGCTTTCGACTAGCGGGAGATTTCCATGAGCAGCTCTTC. Amino acid sequence: CACSFRLAGDFHEQLF.

V usage is TRBV4-2 and J usage is TRBJ1-1, with D maybe TRBD1 (5 bases). V gave up 0 bases and J gave up 8 bases, with 13 bases separating them. Germline V gene lookup returns CDR1 LGHNA and CDR2 YNFKEQ. The CDR3 extends over 14 amino acids. The CDR3 here is CASSQDAGPGEAFF. The CDR3 DNA follows: TGTGCCAGCAGCCAAGATGCGGGGCCCGGGGAAGCTTTCTTT.

This clonotype came up many times. This rearrangement joins TRBV28 to TRBJ1-2; tentatively, D is TRBD1 (5 bases). V lost 8 bases, J lost 5 bases, and 12 bases lay in between. CDR1 is MDHEN, CDR2 SYDVKM, per germline. This CDR3 is 12 amino acids long. The CDR3 loop reads CASGGNQYGYTF. In DNA, the CDR3 is TGTGCCAGCGGGGGGAACCAATATGGCTACACCTTC.

On this clonotype itself: A read error may produce the germline difference seen at one junction end. The chain combines TRBV28 with TRBJ1-3, with D tentatively TRBD1 (5 bases). CDR1 is MDHEN and CDR2 is SYDVKM in the germline V gene. This CDR3 contains 16 residues. CDR3 amino acids: CASSSPGQVSGNTTYF. CDR3 bases: TGTGCCAGCAGCTCCCCGGGGCAGGTCTCTGGAAACACCACATATTTT.

The V call is TRBV20-1, the J call TRBJ2-2; 7 nucleotides agree with TRBD1. The CDR3 is made up of 13 amino acids. Trimming took 5 bases from V and 2 from J; bases not matched to a gene: 2. Germline V CDR1 and CDR2: DFQATT, SNEGSKA (reference sequence). Written as DNA, the CDR3 is TGCAGTGCTGGGACAGAAAACACCGGGGAGCTGTTTTTT. This codes for CSAGTENTGELFF.

The gene calls are TRBV5-5 and TRBJ1-1, with D possibly matching TRBD1 (5 bases). CDR3 length equals 15 residues. CDR1 is SGHKS and CDR2 is YYEKEE in the germline V gene (reference sequence). Trimming took 7 bases from V and 1 from J, leaving 17 bases between them. CDR3 residues: CASGWSSQGNTEAFF. As DNA, the CDR3 is TGTGCCAGCGGCTGGTCCTCCCAGGGGAACACTGAAGCTTTCTTT.

For this clonotype: It is likely a read error, because the conserved phenylalanine at the end of the CDR3 is missing. The V and J genes are TRBV6-1 and TRBJ2-7; D is unclear. From germline, CDR1 is MNHNS and CDR2 SASEGT. The CDR3 sequence is 12 residues long. CDR3 in amino acids: CVSSEALGEQYL. Here the CDR3 DNA reads TGTGTCAGCAGTGAAGCGCTCGGCGAGCAGTACTTA.

As regards this clonotype: An end of the junction does not agree with germline; a read error may underlie this. The chain is built from TRBV4-1 and TRBJ1-5; the D is unclear. Germline V CDR1 and CDR2: MGHRA, YSYEKL. This CDR3 comprises 15 residues. DNA of the CDR3: TGCGCCAGCAGTCCGGACCCCTGGATGGATCAGCCCCAACATTTT. Protein sequence: CASSPDPWMDQPQHF.

At least ten counts were recorded for this clonotype. The chain combines TRBV29-1 with TRBJ2-7; tentatively, D is TRBD1 (5 bases). The CDR3 is 13 amino acids. Germline V gene data show CDR1 as SQVTM and CDR2 as ANQGSEA. Trimming left V 4 bases short and J 1 base short, with 11 bases between. The DNA of the CDR3 is TGCAGCGTTGCTACAGGTCTTTCCTACGAGCAGTACTTC. Encoded protein: CSVATGLSYEQYF.

This clonotype was seen many times. Here the CDR3 reads CASSLPSGPNNEQFF. Here the CDR3 DNA reads TGCGCCAGCAGCTTGCCTAGCGGGCCCAACAATGAGCAGTTCTTC. The chain joins TRBV5-1 to TRBJ2-1; 8 nucleotides align to TRBD2. With 1 base clipped from V and 5 bases from J, the junction kept 5 bases outside the gene matches. Looked up from germline, CDR1 is SGHRS and CDR2 is YFSETQ. This CDR3 has 15 residues.